This T cell receptor beta chain was observed in a study of OX40 agonist ivuxolimab in advanced cancers. Study observations and caveats: In a subset of nonresponders, normalized T-cell clonal expansion was also low.

In the case of this clone: Its antigen is not identified.

Germline assignment: CDR1 SNHLY and CDR2 FYNNEI. Trimming removed 8 bases from V and 1 base from J, with 13 bases in between. This CDR3 has 14 amino acids. Here immunoSEQ multiplex PCR was the method, and the copy in TCRdb shows in-frame clones only, minus some. Seen here are about 64,000 clones, about 86% observed once, and the top ten hold over 2%. The sample in question was CD4+ or CD8+ T cells sorted from blood, obtained in a trial of the OX40 agonist ivuxolimab. The genes are TRBV2 and TRBJ2-3; D gene ambiguous. This sequence was found in an adult with an advanced solid tumor such as melanoma, head and neck, liver or kidney cancer. CDR3 in amino acids: CASYSWGGTDTQYF. The DNA for the CDR3 is TGTGCCAGCTATTCATGGGGTGGCACAGATACGCAGTATTTT.